One T cell receptor (beta chain) is described in this entry. What this receptor recognizes is not known. Within one base of it there is no much larger clone, and no base qualities were kept. Libraries were constructed by RACE. Sequencing used a NextSeq 500. Library preparation attached unique molecular identifiers to individual cDNA molecules for quantitative, reproducible TCR counting. For every blood RNA sample, sequencing covered both the TCR alpha and TCR beta chains. In the original analysis: The median number of TCRs per sample was some 100,000, ranging from about 20,000 to 750,000. V, J and CDR3 annotation of the TCR reads was carried out using the Decombinator software suite. To make PS versus PT1 abundance plots, every sample was subsampled to the same number of TCRs (28,000). Expanded TCRs were defined as absent before sensitization and observed at least eight times at the 2-week time point. TCRdb's own reprocessing of the public reads used fastp at Q25 and MiXCR and kept productive beta chains. Duplicate CDR3 protein sequences are folded into a single record with the most common DNA and genes. TCRdb, not the authors, supplied the V and J calls. This sample is represented by roughly 360,000 distinct CDR3 sequences; 4.8% of them were singletons. The ten biggest clones cover about 2.2% of the sample.

This specimen belongs to a study of human T cells and chemical hapten exposure (dated by TCRdb to about 2021). Describing the broader study: For sensitization, 2% DPC in acetone was applied to a roughly 2 cm by roughly 2 cm area of upper inner arm skin. Libraries were pooled for sequencing, and per-sample TCR yields varied mainly because of small differences in library volumes within the pool. Alopecia areata with under or over 50% scalp involvement, alopecia totalis and alopecia universalis were represented in the patient cohort, which was mostly female. This study followed changes in the peripheral blood TCR repertoire in vivo during primary and secondary sensitization of alopecia patients to the hapten diphenylcyclopropenone (DPC). Weekly therapeutic DPC doses were additionally applied to the scalp of patients throughout the roughly 23-week study period. Patch testing was done on the upper back using Finn chambers containing 0.01% DPC, and results were scored after 6 days according to International Contact Dermatitis Research Group standards. For TCR sequencing, blood came from 25 to 35 alopecia patients at anywhere from one to four time points (pre-sensitization, 2, 6 and 24 weeks). Blood was sampled from patients pre-sensitization (week 0) and at 2, 6 and about 24 weeks after DPC sensitization.

According to the study, the label for this sample's time point signals: patch test 1, 2 weeks after DPC sensitization. Taken with the paper, the label for treatment or condition translates to: therapeutic diphenylcyclopropenone sensitization with weekly scalp DPC. At every patch-test visit, the blood draw took place before the patch test was put on. Eligible patients were aged 18 to 70, diagnosed with alopecia, deemed suitable for DPC therapy, and excluded if pregnant. Total RNA was extracted from unfractionated whole blood that had been collected in Tempus Blood RNA tubes. The cysteine opens and the phenylalanine closes a CDR3 of 14 amino acids. Left in the record is the CDR3 DNA by itself, 42 bases read in frame from the first base. V was cut back by 3 bases and J by 6 bases, leaving a gap of 15 bases between them. For CDR1 and CDR2, the germline V gene (reference sequence) lists DFQATT and SNEGSKA.

Study-wide findings and limitations: The number of TCRs above 1 in 1000 frequency did not change with DPC sensitization; there was no evidence of global repertoire structure alterations. Repeated subsampling changed both the strength of the expansion versus patch-test correlation and the threshold at which that correlation became significant. A positive correlation was found between the number of PT1 expanded TCRs and patch test score, with significance reached at thresholds 8, 16 and 32 but not 4. All patients had alopecia, a presumed autoimmune disease, so their immune response might differ from that of healthy individuals. Compared with pre-sensitization or healthy control sets, expanded TCRs formed significantly more large CDR3 similarity clusters, which is consistent with antigen-driven responses.

The chain is encoded by TRBV20-1 joined to TRBJ2-1, with no confident D gene call. The receptor's source is a woman aged 50 to 60 with alopecia areata. Some clones in this sample may be carry-over from other donors' samples. The source was whole blood, collected in connection with sensitization to the hapten diphenylcyclopropenone (DPC). The nucleotide sequence reads TGCAGTGCTAGTGTACAGCCTACCGCCAATGAGCAGTTCTTC. This codes for CSASVQPTANEQFF.